The 25 T cell receptor beta chains below were found in one sample sequenced in a study of shared clonotypes between healthy human individuals. Generated by immunoSEQ multiplex PCR, the TCRdb table keeps only in-frame clones and is missing some. The table lists about 500,000 clones, approximately 77% of them singletons, with 12% in the top ten. Sequencing input: PBMCs. These receptors were collected from a middle-aged woman in good health. Some clones in this sample may be carry-over from other donors' samples.

Comments on this clone: This specimen includes other DNA sequences encoding the same CDR3. The chain recombines TRBV28 with TRBJ2-1; TRBD2 aligns across 11 bases. Germline-derived CDR1 and CDR2 are MDHEN and SYDVKM. Losses at the gene ends were 2 bases for V and 5 bases for J; bases not matched to a gene: 2. The CDR3 runs to 15 residues. DNA for the CDR3: TGTGCCAGCAGTTTAGGACTAGCGGGTAACAATGAGCAGTTCTTC. As protein: CASSLGLAGNNEQFF.

The J gene is TRBJ2-3, the V gene TRBV2; 13 bases agree with TRBD2. CDR1 SNHLY and CDR2 FYNNEI come from the germline V gene. CDR3 length: 15 residues. V was clipped by 7 bases and J by 4 bases; unmatched bases: 5. CDR3 protein: CASKSGLAGPDTQYF. DNA for the CDR3: TGTGCCAGCAAGTCGGGACTAGCGGGACCAGATACGCAGTATTTT. The complete variable domain, with remaining parts taken from reference TRBV2 and TRBJ2-3, reads EPEVTQTPSHQVTQMGQEVILRCVPISNHLYFYWYRQILGQKVEFLVSFYNNEISEKSEIFDDQFSVERPDGSNFTLKIRSTKLEDSAMYFCASKSGLAGPDTQYFGPGTRLTVL.

The genes are TRBV29-1 and TRBJ1-2, with 8 positions matching TRBD1. The length of the CDR3 is 13 residues. The trim removed 1 base at V and 8 bases at J, leaving 6 bases unmatched. The germline gives CDR1 SQVTM, CDR2 ANQGSEA. The CDR3 nucleotides are TGCAGCGTTGAAGGGACAGGGCGTAGCGGCTACACCTTC. It is translated as CSVEGTGRSGYTF.

The V call is TRBV28, the J call TRBJ1-5, with D unclear. Per the germline V gene, CDR1 is MDHEN and CDR2 is SYDVKM. The CDR3 sequence is 13 residues long. V was clipped by 8 bases and J by 5 bases, with 13 bases between them. The CDR3 DNA reads as TGTGCCAGCGGCTCGGGCGGATATCAGCCCCAGCATTTT. Protein product: CASGSGGYQPQHF. Based on the CDR3 plus reference TRBV28 and TRBJ1-5, the full variable domain is DVKVTQSSRYLVKRTGEKVFLECVQDMDHENMFWYRQDPGLGLRLIYFSYDVKMKEKGDIPEGYSVSREKKERFSLILESASTNQTSMYLCASGSGGYQPQHFGDGTRLSIL.

The chain combines TRBV5-1 with TRBJ2-1, with D unclear. Trimming removed 5 bases from V and 5 bases from J, with 11 bases in between. Germline values: CDR1 SGHRS, CDR2 YFSETQ. The CDR3 spans 13 residues. The CDR3 loop is CASRRQVNNEQFF. The CDR3 region has the DNA TGCGCCAGCAGACGACAAGTCAACAATGAGCAGTTCTTC.

The chain is built from TRBV7-2 and TRBJ2-3; 11 positions match TRBD2. This CDR3 region has 15 residues. Looked up from germline, CDR1 is SGHTA and CDR2 is FQGNSA. Trimming removed 6 bases from V and 4 bases from J; junction bases left unmatched: 6. The CDR3 nucleotides read TGTGCCAGCAGTCTAGCGGGGGGAGGGGCAGATACGCAGTATTTT. Amino acid sequence: CASSLAGGGADTQYF.

This clone has ten or more counts. The chain combines TRBV19 with TRBJ2-7, with D perhaps TRBD1 or TRBD2 (8 bases each). V dropped 3 bases and J dropped 6 bases, with 18 bases sitting between them. The CDR3 is 15 residues long. CDR1 LNHDA and CDR2 SQIVND come from the germline V gene (reference sequence). The CDR3 is CASSMQGAGGREQYF. The CDR3 DNA is TGTGCCAGTAGTATGCAGGGGGCGGGAGGCCGCGAGCAGTACTTC.

V gene TRBV29-1 combines with J gene TRBJ2-7; a possible D gene is TRBD2 (5 bases). Looked up from germline, CDR1 is SQVTM and CDR2 is ANQGSEA. The CDR3 sequence is 11 residues long. V shed 4 bases and J shed 5 bases, with 9 bases lying between them. In nucleotides, the CDR3 is TGCAGCGTTGGAACTAGAAACGAGCAGTACTTC. It encodes CSVGTRNEQYF.

The chain joins TRBV5-1 to TRBJ2-1; D gene uncertain. The V end was cut by 7 bases, the J end by 7 bases, with 6 bases between. The CDR3 contains 10 residues. Germline-derived CDR1 and CDR2 are SGHRS and YFSETQ. CDR3 amino acids: CASSVNEQFF. The DNA of the CDR3 is TGCGCCAGCTCAGTAAATGAGCAGTTCTTC.

This rearrangement joins TRBV28 to TRBJ2-6, with 8 bases that match TRBD2. V was clipped by 3 bases and J by 0 bases; unmatched bases: 10. Germline values: CDR1 MDHEN, CDR2 SYDVKM. The CDR3 consists of 19 residues. CDR3 amino acids: CASSFPASGPLSGANVLTF. For the CDR3, the DNA is TGTGCCAGCAGTTTCCCCGCTAGCGGGCCACTCTCTGGGGCCAACGTCCTGACTTTC. The full variable domain, in which reference TRBV28 and TRBJ2-6 provide the parts outside the CDR3, is DVKVTQSSRYLVKRTGEKVFLECVQDMDHENMFWYRQDPGLGLRLIYFSYDVKMKEKGDIPEGYSVSREKKERFSLILESASTNQTSMYLCASSFPASGPLSGANVLTFGAGSRLTVL.

This clone was picked up many times. Within the sample, other DNA sequences also encode this same CDR3. The chain uses TRBV18 and TRBJ2-1; weak D call: TRBD2 (5 bases). CDR3 length: 14 amino acids. Trimming shortened V by 1 base and J by 1 base, and 5 bases separated the two germline ends. Germline V gene sequence: CDR1 KGHSH, CDR2 LQKENI. CDR3 coding DNA: TGTGCCAGCTCACCACAGCGGTCCTACAATGAGCAGTTCTTC. Translating gives CASSPQRSYNEQFF.

The rearrangement uses TRBV20-1 and TRBJ1-2; a possible D gene is TRBD1 (5 bases). Per germline, CDR1 DFQATT and CDR2 SNEGSKA (reference sequence). The V and J ends lost 5 bases and 8 bases respectively, with 12 bases between them. The CDR3 is made up of 11 amino acids. This CDR3 is CSAGRGGGYTF. CDR3 DNA sequence: TGCAGTGCTGGCCGGGGGGGAGGCTACACCTTC.

With regard to this clone: A junction boundary mismatches the germline segment, possibly from a read error. This rearrangement joins TRBV2 to TRBJ2-7, with D uncertain. The CDR3 is 11 amino acids. Per the germline V gene, CDR1 is SNHLY and CDR2 is FYNNEI. This CDR3 is CASRQYYKQYF. CDR3 DNA sequence: TGTGCCAGCAGACAGTATTACAAGCAGTATTTC.

Notes on this clone: This sequence may be a read error, since a much larger clone differs from it by one base. The V and J genes are TRBV9 and TRBJ2-3; weak D call: TRBD2 (6 bases). This CDR3 comprises 15 residues. Trimming stripped 4 bases from V and 0 bases from J, with 12 bases between. Germline lookup yields CDR1 SGDLS and CDR2 YYNGEE. The CDR3 is CASSRDWVSTDTQYF. In nucleotides, the CDR3 is TGTGCCAGCAGCCGGGACTGGGTTAGCACAGATACGCAGTATTTT.

This chain links TRBV29-1 with TRBJ1-1; tentatively, D is TRBD1 (5 bases). The CDR3 is made up of 11 amino acids. Between the trimmed V and J ends, which lost 4 bases and 8 bases, there was a span of 11 bases. Germline CDR1 SQVTM, CDR2 ANQGSEA. The CDR3 DNA is TGCAGCGTTGGTTTAAACAGGGAAGCTTTCTTT. Protein sequence: CSVGLNREAFF.

This chain connects TRBV28 to TRBJ2-7; possible D gene TRBD1, 6 bases. The CDR3 totals 17 residues. Germline assignment: CDR1 MDHEN and CDR2 SYDVKM. V was cut by 5 bases and J by 2 bases, with 22 bases left in between. CDR3 sequence (DNA): TGTGCCAGCAGTCTCCAAGTTGTGGCAGGGGTAGCCTACGAGCAGTACTTC. This translates into CASSLQVVAGVAYEQYF.

The sample holds one count of this clone. V usage is TRBV28 and J usage is TRBJ1-2, with D possibly matching TRBD1 (6 bases). In germline, CDR1 is MDHEN, CDR2 SYDVKM. V lost 4 bases and J 2 bases, leaving 14 bases between the germline ends. The length of the CDR3 is 15 residues. For the CDR3, the DNA is TGTGCCAGCAGTTGGTTCGACAGGCCCAACTATGGCTACACCTTC. Amino acid sequence: CASSWFDRPNYGYTF.

As for this clone: Its ends do not fully match the called genes, so a read error is possible. CDR3 sequence: CASSLAGRPGTGELFF. DNA of the CDR3: TGTGCTAGCAGCTTAGCAGGACGCCCGGGCACCGGGGAGCTGTTTTTT. The V call is TRBV7-7, the J call TRBJ2-2; D uncertain. The CDR3 covers 16 residues. Germline assignment: CDR1 SSHAT and CDR2 FNYEAQ (reference sequence).

This clone was seen a handful of times. This sequence joins TRBV27 and TRBJ1-2; 7 bases are shared with TRBD1. Germline trimming cut 5 bases from V and 4 bases from J; bases unmatched to any gene: 7. The CDR3 is made up of 14 amino acids. From germline, CDR1 is MNHEY and CDR2 SMNVEV (reference sequence). In DNA form, the CDR3 reads TGTGCCAGCAGTCCCAGACAGGGTGCCTATGGCTACACCTTC. It is translated as CASSPRQGAYGYTF.

The CDR3 DNA is TGTGCCAGCAGCAGTACAGGGCATGAAGCTTTCTTT. Residues: CASSSTGHEAFF. The chain combines TRBV7-9 with TRBJ1-1; D is perhaps TRBD1 (6 bases). The CDR3 runs 12 residues. The germline V gene encodes CDR1 SEHNR and CDR2 FQNEAQ (reference sequence). V was clipped by 5 bases and J by 7 bases, with 11 bases between them.

This clone appeared once. This chain uses TRBV7-9 with TRBJ2-7, with 9 bases fitting TRBD2. CDR1 and CDR2 (germline): SEHNR, FQNEAQ (reference sequence). The CDR3 consists of 14 residues. After removal of 5 bases from V and 3 bases from J, the junction contained 5 bases not matched to a gene. The CDR3 region has the DNA TGTGCCAGCAGCACAAGCGGGAGGTACTACGAGCAGTACTTC. Translation: CASSTSGRYYEQYF. The whole variable domain, remainder taken from reference TRBV7-9 and TRBJ2-7, is DTGVSQNPRHKITKRGQNVTFRCDPISEHNRLYWYRQTLGQGPEFLTYFQNEAQLEKSRLLSDRFSAERPKGSFSTLEIQRTEQGDSAMYLCASSTSGRYYEQYFGPGTRLTVT.

Turning to this clone: A much larger clone lies a single base off, so this may be a read error. The chain recombines TRBV7-9 with TRBJ1-1, with 9 nucleotides matching TRBD1. Germline CDR1 SEHNR, CDR2 FQNEAQ (reference sequence). The CDR3 totals 13 residues. The CDR3: CASSGQGNAEAFF. The CDR3 coding sequence is TGTGCCAGCAGCGGACAGGGGAACGCTGAAGCTTTCTTT.

Note on this clone: A single base is all that separates this from a far larger clone, so a read error is likely. The chain links TRBV25-1 to TRBJ1-4; TRBD1 aligns across 8 bases. The CDR3 runs to 15 residues. Germline V lookup: CDR1 MGHDK, CDR2 SYGVNS. CDR3 sequence (DNA): TGTGCCTGCAGTGAATATACAGGGGGAAATGAAAAACTGTTTTTT. It is translated as CACSEYTGGNEKLFF.

The V and J genes are TRBV19 and TRBJ2-7, with TRBD2 matching over 8 bases. V was clipped by 6 bases and J by 2 bases; unmatched bases: 15. This CDR3 contains 17 residues. Germline CDR1 is LNHDA and CDR2 is SQIVND (reference sequence). The CDR3 loop reads CASRTPRVSGNPYEQYF. The CDR3 nucleotides read TGTGCCAGTAGAACCCCACGTGTTAGCGGGAACCCCTACGAGCAGTACTTC. Filled out from reference TRBV19 and TRBJ2-7, the complete variable domain reads DGGITQSPKYLFRKEGQNVTLSCEQNLNHDAMYWYRQDPGQGLRLIYYSQIVNDFQKGDIAEGYSVSREKKESFPLTVTSAQKNPTAFYLCASRTPRVSGNPYEQYFGPGTRLTVT.

V is TRBV28 and J is TRBJ1-2; D gene unclear. Trimming pared 10 bases from V and 6 bases from J, leaving 18 bases between. Germline values: CDR1 MDHEN, CDR2 SYDVKM. The CDR3 length is 13 residues. CDR3 protein: CATKKGGFDGYTF. CDR3 nucleotide sequence: TGTGCCACCAAGAAAGGAGGGTTCGATGGCTACACCTTC.